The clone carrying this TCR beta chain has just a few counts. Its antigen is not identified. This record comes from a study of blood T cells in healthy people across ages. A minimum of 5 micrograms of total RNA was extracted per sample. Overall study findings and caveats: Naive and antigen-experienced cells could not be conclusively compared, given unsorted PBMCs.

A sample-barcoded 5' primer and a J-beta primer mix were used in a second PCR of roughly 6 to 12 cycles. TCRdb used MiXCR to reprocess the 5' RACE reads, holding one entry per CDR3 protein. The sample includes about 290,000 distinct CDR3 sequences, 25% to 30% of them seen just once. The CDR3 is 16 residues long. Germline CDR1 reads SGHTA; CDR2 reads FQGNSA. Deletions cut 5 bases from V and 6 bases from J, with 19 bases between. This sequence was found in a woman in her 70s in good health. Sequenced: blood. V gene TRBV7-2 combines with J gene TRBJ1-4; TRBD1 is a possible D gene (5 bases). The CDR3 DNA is TGTGCCAGCAGCGAGACGGTATTTGGGGCCTATGAAAAACTGTTTTTT. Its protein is CASSETVFGAYEKLFF.